Included here is one TCR beta chain sequence, with context. The data were obtained in a study of blood T cell repertoires in COVID-19. Background on the study: There were acute and convalescent COVID-19 samples, and they came from the United States, Italy and Spain.

Authors' analysis steps: Counts of nucleated cells, estimated from reference gene primer amplification, were obtained. Libraries were prepared by immunoSEQ multiplex PCR; TCRdb keeps only in-frame clonotypes and omits some of them. The V and J calls and clone size come from that table; D and trimming were worked out from the DNA. The profile covers approximately 300,000 clones, with 80% to 90% appearing a single time and 3.5% to 5.5% taken by the ten largest. Across 20 to 25 US areas, participants ranged in age from roughly 18 to 95 years. This clonotype originated in a woman aged 30 to 39 who had recovered from COVID-19. Sequenced sample: PBMCs or T cells enriched from blood (not recorded which).

CDR3 DNA sequence: TGTGCCAGCAGCCCCAGTGGTCTCGCCACTGAAGCTTTCTTT. It yields the protein CASSPSGLATEAFF. The chain couples TRBV9 to TRBJ1-1; no reliable D call. Trimming took off 4 bases at V and 4 bases at J, with 14 bases between the two ends. Germline CDR1 and CDR2: SGDLS and YYNGEE. The CDR3 loop spans 14 amino acids.